The present T cell receptor (beta chain) was sequenced within a study of Ad26.COV2.S vaccination and SARS-CoV-2 variants. About the study: Donor got 5x10^10 or 1x10^11 viral particles of Ad26.COV2.S.

V dropped 0 bases and J dropped 5 bases, with 4 bases sitting between them. The CDR3 sequence is 11 residues long. Per the germline V gene, CDR1 is GTSNPN and CDR2 is SVGIG (reference sequence). The data were produced by immunoSEQ multiplex PCR, yet TCRdb's version contains in-frame clones alone and is incomplete. The sample lists roughly 700,000 clones; approximately 88% were seen once. Treatment defined: roughly 18 received Ad26.COV2.S at low or high dose, single or two shots; about 5 received placebo; per-sample allocation not given. Vaccine and placebo recipients were sampled on day 63 after the first injection. As for this clone: Additional DNA sequences in this sample encode the identical CDR3.

The sequence derives from a person between 18 and 60 years old who received the Ad26.COV2.S COVID-19 vaccine or a placebo. The source material was peripheral blood, sampled in a trial of Ad26.COV2.S vaccine versus placebo. This chain connects TRBV30 to TRBJ2-5; D gene unclear. CDR3 region: CAWSVRETQYF. The CDR3 region has the DNA TGTGCCTGGAGTGTACGTGAGACCCAGTACTTC.